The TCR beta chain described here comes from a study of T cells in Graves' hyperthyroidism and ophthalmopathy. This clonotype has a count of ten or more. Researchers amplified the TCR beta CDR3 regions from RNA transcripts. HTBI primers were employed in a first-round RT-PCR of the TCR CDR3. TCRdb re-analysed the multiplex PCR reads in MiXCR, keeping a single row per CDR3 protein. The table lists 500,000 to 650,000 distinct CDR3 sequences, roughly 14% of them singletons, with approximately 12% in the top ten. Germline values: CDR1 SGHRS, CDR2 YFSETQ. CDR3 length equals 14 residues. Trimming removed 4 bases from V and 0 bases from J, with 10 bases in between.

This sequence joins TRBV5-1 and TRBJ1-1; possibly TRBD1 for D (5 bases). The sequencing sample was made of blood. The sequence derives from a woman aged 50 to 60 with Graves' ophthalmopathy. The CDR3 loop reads CASSNPRVNTEAFF. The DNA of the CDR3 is TGCGCCAGCAGCAATCCCAGGGTGAACACTGAAGCTTTCTTT.